This T cell receptor beta chain was observed in a study of pediatric ulcerative colitis. About this clone itself: No antigen is known for it.

Up to 500,000 reads were sequenced per sample. Produced via immunoSEQ multiplex PCR; TCRdb's table is partial and in-frame only. The table includes roughly 70,000 clones, roughly nine tenths detected once. V shed 0 bases and J 5 bases; nucleotides not matched to a gene: 6. CDR3 size: 15 residues. Germline CDR1 and CDR2: SGHRS and YFSETQ. Regarding the study as a whole: Clonal expansions reduced rectal repertoire diversity in acute severe colitis.

The material sequenced was blood. This TCR was sampled from a boy aged 5 to 17 with severe ulcerative colitis. This chain links TRBV5-1 with TRBJ2-5, with TRBD1 identical over 8 bases. The DNA for the CDR3 is TGCGCCAGCAGCTTGGTACCCGGACAGGGCGAGACCCAGTACTTC. The encoded protein is CASSLVPGQGETQYF.